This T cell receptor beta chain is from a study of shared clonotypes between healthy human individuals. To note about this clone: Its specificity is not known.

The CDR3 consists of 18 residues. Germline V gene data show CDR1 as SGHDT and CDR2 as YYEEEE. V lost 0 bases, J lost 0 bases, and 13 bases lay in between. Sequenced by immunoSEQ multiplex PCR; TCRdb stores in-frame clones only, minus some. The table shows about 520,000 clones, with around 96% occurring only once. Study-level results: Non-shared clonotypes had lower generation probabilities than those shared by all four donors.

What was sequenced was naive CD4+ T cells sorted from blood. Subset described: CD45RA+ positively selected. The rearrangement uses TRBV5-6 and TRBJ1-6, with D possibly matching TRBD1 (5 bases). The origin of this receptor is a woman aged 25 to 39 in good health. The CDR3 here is CASSLGEMRGSYNSPLHF. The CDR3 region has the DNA TGTGCCAGCAGCTTGGGTGAGATGAGGGGCTCCTATAATTCACCCCTCCACTTT.